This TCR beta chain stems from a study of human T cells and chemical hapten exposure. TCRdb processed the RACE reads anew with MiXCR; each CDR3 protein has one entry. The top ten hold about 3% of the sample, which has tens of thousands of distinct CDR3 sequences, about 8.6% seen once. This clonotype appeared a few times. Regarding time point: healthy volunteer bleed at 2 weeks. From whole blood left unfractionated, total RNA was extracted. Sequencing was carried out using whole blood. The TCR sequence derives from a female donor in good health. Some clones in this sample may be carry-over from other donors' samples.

This chain's CDR3 is CASSYGTRAGSYNEQFF. The CDR3 nucleotides read TGTGCCAGCAGTTATGGCACTCGAGCGGGGTCCTACAATGAGCAGTTCTTC. The rearrangement joins TRBV6-2 or TRBV6-3 to TRBJ2-1; TRBD2 agrees at 7 bases. V dropped 3 bases and J dropped 1; count of bases not matched to a gene: 9. From germline, CDR1 is MNHEY and CDR2 SVGEGT. CDR3 length: 17 residues.